This record concerns one T cell receptor (beta chain) sequence. What it binds is not known. The data derive from a study of CD8+ T cells in alopecia areata. Study overall: Each day, treated patients took oral tofacitinib twice, at 5 to 10 mg per dose. Tofacitinib exposure lasted 6 to 18 months, followed by 6 months off drug. Study outcomes and limitations: When scalp samples are sequenced, resident alphabeta T cells of normal skin are also captured.

The CDR3 totals 17 residues. V dropped 6 bases and J dropped 6; count of bases not matched to a gene: 13. CDR1 SGHAT and CDR2 FQNNGV come from the germline V gene. Reverse transcribed after extraction, RNA yielded cDNA as the sequencing template. Produced via immunoSEQ multiplex PCR; TCRdb's table is partial and in-frame only. The table records under 250,000 clones, more than 45% of them present only once. The V gene is TRBV11-2, the J gene TRBJ2-3, with 12 bases lining up with TRBD2. The material was CD4+ T cells sorted from blood, obtained at week 0. This clonotype originated in a human donor with alopecia areata. The CDR3 coding sequence is TGTGCCAGCAGTAGCCGGCTAGCGGGGGGGCCTACGGATACGCAGTATTTT. Its protein is CASSSRLAGGPTDTQYF.